This passage covers 8 T cell receptor beta chains from one sample sequenced in a study of tumor-infiltrating lymphocytes in primary liver carcinoma. Scientists recovered RNA and DNA together from roughly 20-30 mg of unsorted bulk tissue. With around 520 ng total RNA as template and a constant-region primer, TCR beta cDNA was made. Slightly modified ARM-PCR served as the procedure for the TCR beta libraries. These libraries came from three rounds of nested multiplex PCR. Running about 11 cycles apiece, the first two PCR rounds relied on TRBV1-TRBV30 forward primers together with a C-beta reverse primer. TCRdb re-derived calls from the multiplex PCR reads in MiXCR, one entry per CDR3 protein. This table holds about 120,000 distinct CDR3 sequences, around 62% found once. Sequencing was performed on liver tumor tissue from sampling region 1. Subset denoted: tumor region T1, superior pole. These receptors came from a woman aged 55-69 years with primary liver carcinoma and hepatitis B virus infection.

This chain uses TRBV7-9 with TRBJ2-1; D is unresolved. CDR3 length: 10 amino acids. From germline, CDR1 is SEHNR and CDR2 FQNEAQ (reference sequence). V was trimmed by 4 bases and J by 7 bases, leaving 2 bases between them. CDR3 residues: CASSYNEQFF. CDR3 coding DNA: TGTGCCAGCAGCTATAATGAGCAGTTCTTC.

A remark on this clonotype: One base away lies a much larger clone, so this may be a sequencing read error. CDR3 DNA: TGCAGCGCCCGGCCGACTAGCTACAGCGAGCAGTACTTC. Amino acids: CSARPTSYSEQYF. This sequence joins TRBV29-1 and TRBJ2-7; 7 nucleotides align to TRBD2. The CDR3 is 13 amino acids. Germline values: CDR1 SQVTM, CDR2 ANQGSEA. V was pared by 7 bases and J by 6 bases, with 12 bases of the junction left unmatched.

Turning to this clonotype: With a much larger clone just one base away, this may be a read error. The chain carries TRBV6-4 and TRBJ2-3; 8 bases map to TRBD2. Germline CDR1 is MRHNA and CDR2 is SNTAGT. The CDR3 is 16 residues long. DNA for the CDR3: TGTGCCAGCAGTGAGTCTAGCGGGTCTAGCACAGATAGGCAGTATTTT. Translating gives CASSESSGSSTDRQYF.

This clonotype was recorded only once. The rearrangement links TRBV4-1 to TRBJ2-7; no clear D gene. The germline gives CDR1 MGHRA, CDR2 YSYEKL. The ends were cut back, 1 base at V and 2 bases at J, with 12 bases in the middle. CDR3 length equals 15 residues. The CDR3 protein is CASSQGVDGTYEQYF. CDR3 nucleotides: TGCGCCAGCAGCCAAGGCGTGGACGGAACCTACGAGCAGTACTTC.

In the case of this clonotype: The junction departs from the called germline gene at one end, perhaps through a read error. The rearrangement joins TRBV10-3 to TRBJ2-3; D gene uncertain. CDR1 and CDR2 from the germline V gene are ENHRY and SYGVKD. This CDR3 is 14 amino acids long. CDR3 nucleotides: TGTGCCATCAGTGAGGGGCAGAGCACAGATACGCAGTGTTTT. It specifies CAISEGQSTDTQCF.

This clonotype was recorded only once. An end of the junction does not agree with germline; a read error may underlie this. The V call is TRBV5-1, the J call TRBJ2-3; 11 nucleotides agree with TRBD2. Germline CDR1 SGHRS, CDR2 YFSETQ. This CDR3 is built from 15 residues. CDR3 amino acids: CVSNINSGRGYTQYF. The DNA for the CDR3 is TGCGTCAGCAACATCAATAGCGGGAGGGGTTATACGCAGTATTTT.

The genes are TRBV11-2 and TRBJ2-7, with D tentatively TRBD2 (6 bases). This CDR3 contains 12 residues. V gave up 5 bases and J gave up 10 bases, with 15 bases separating them. Germline V gives CDR1 SGHAT, CDR2 FQNNGV. The CDR3 DNA sequence: TGTGCCAGCAGCCTAGCAAGCGGGTGTCAGTACTTC. This translates into CASSLASGCQYF. Supplemented by reference TRBV11-2 and TRBJ2-7, the full variable domain reads EAGVAQSPRYKIIEKRQSVAFWCNPISGHATLYWYQQILGQGPKLLIQFQNNGVVDDSQLPKDRFSAERLKGVDSTLKIQPAKLEDSAVYLCASSLASGCQYFGPGTRLTVT.

Concerning this clonotype: A much larger clone lies a single base off, so this may be a read error. V gene TRBV29-1 combines with J gene TRBJ2-7, with a weak D call TRBD1 (6 bases). This CDR3 region has 12 residues. The germline gives CDR1 SQVTM, CDR2 ANQGSEA. V gave up 5 bases and J gave up 6 bases, with 14 bases separating them. CDR3 sequence reads: CSVRKGDGEQYF. The CDR3 DNA follows: TGCAGCGTTAGAAAGGGGGACGGCGAGCAGTACTTC.